The text below deals with one T cell receptor beta chain. The sample originates from a study of cytomegalovirus exposure and HLA in healthy donors. The protocol was immunoSEQ multiplex PCR, while the TCRdb copy is restricted to in-frame clones and leaves out a portion. The sample has about 170,000 clones, approximately 87% seen once. The CDR3 covers 15 residues. The V segment lost 2 bases and the J segment 4 bases; nucleotides outside the gene matches: 4. From germline, CDR1 is SGHTA and CDR2 FQGNSA. Sequencing was carried out using PBMCs. The clonotype originates from a woman aged 25-40 years in good health and CMV-seronegative. J is TRBJ2-3 and V is TRBV7-2, with TRBD2 matching 9 bases. The CDR3 nucleotides are TGTGCCAGCAGCTTATGGCGGGGGGGGGCAGATACGCAGTATTTT. It translates to CASSLWRGGADTQYF.